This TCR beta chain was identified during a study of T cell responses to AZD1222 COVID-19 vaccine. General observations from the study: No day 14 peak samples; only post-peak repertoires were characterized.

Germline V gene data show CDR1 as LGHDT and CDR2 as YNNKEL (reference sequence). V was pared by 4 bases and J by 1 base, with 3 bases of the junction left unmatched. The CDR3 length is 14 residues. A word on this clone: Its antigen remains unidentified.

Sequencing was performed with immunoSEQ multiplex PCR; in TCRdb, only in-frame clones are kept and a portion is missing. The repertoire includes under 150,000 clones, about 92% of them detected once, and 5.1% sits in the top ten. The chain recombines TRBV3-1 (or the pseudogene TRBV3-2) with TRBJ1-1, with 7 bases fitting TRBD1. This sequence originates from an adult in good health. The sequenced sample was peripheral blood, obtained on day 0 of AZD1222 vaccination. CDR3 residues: CASSPTGRNTEAFF. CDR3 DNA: TGTGCCAGCAGCCCGACAGGGAGGAACACTGAAGCTTTCTTT.